The 13 T cell receptor beta chains reported below all come from one sample, sequenced in a study of T-cell reconstitution after alpha-beta-depleted transplantation in children. Molecular barcoding with unique molecular identifiers was used for the TCRbeta library. Using its own MiXCR run on the PCR reads, TCRdb lists one record per CDR3 protein. The sample consists of about half a million distinct CDR3 sequences, around 12% of them appearing once. The sequencing here drew on PBMCs from the stem cell graft donor, taken from the stem cell graft. These TCRs come from a human donor who donated a stem cell graft to a child with combined immunodeficiency.

This clonotype was counted many times. The V and J genes are TRBV28 and TRBJ2-3; D uncertain. The germline V gene has CDR1 MDHEN and CDR2 SYDVKM. The CDR3 is 13 residues long. Trimming left V 3 bases short and J 6 bases short, with 10 bases between. Here the CDR3 DNA reads TGTGCCAGCAGTTTCCCCGCGATGGATACGCAGTATTTT. The encoded protein is CASSFPAMDTQYF.

The chain joins TRBV7-3 to TRBJ2-7, with D tentatively TRBD2 (5 bases). CDR3 length equals 14 residues. The ends were cut back, 6 bases at V and 0 bases at J, with 12 bases in the middle. Germline V lookup: CDR1 SGHTA, CDR2 FQGTGA. CDR3 amino acids: CASRPTGSSYEQYF. The CDR3 coding sequence is TGTGCCAGCAGACCAACTGGGAGCTCCTACGAGCAGTACTTC.

The J gene is TRBJ2-3, the V gene TRBV20-1; no clear D. Trimming pared 2 bases from V and 2 bases from J, leaving 8 bases between. Germline CDR1 DFQATT, CDR2 SNEGSKA (reference sequence). The CDR3 has 13 residues. CDR3 sequence (DNA): TGCAGTGCTAGACCTGGCAACACAGATACGCAGTATTTT. The encoded protein is CSARPGNTDTQYF.

This clonotype has ten or more counts. Here the CDR3 reads CASTLERYAEAFF. The CDR3 region has the DNA TGTGCCAGCACGTTGGAACGTTACGCTGAAGCTTTCTTT. The chain has TRBV6-2 or TRBV6-3 and TRBJ1-1; D is unclear. CDR1 is MNHEY, CDR2 SVGEGT, per germline. The germline V and J ends were trimmed by 7 bases and 6 bases, with 15 bases remaining between them. CDR3 length equals 13 residues.

The CDR3 sequence: CASSLDRADNEQFF. The CDR3 DNA reads as TGTGCCAGCAGTTTGGATAGGGCCGACAATGAGCAGTTCTTC. The genes are TRBV12-3 or TRBV12-4 and TRBJ2-1; no definite D call. V was trimmed by 3 bases and J by 5 bases, leaving 11 bases between them. The length of the CDR3 is 14 residues.

This clonotype came up a few times. The CDR3 here is CASRLTTGGAGEQFF. CDR3 bases: TGTGCCAGCAGGCTAACGACCGGGGGGGCGGGGGAGCAGTTCTTC. This chain joins TRBV12-3 or TRBV12-4 and TRBJ2-1; 8 bases align to TRBD2. This CDR3 contains 15 residues. V trimming: 6 bases; J trimming: 10 bases; junction bases outside the gene matches: 14.

This clonotype was picked up many times. The rearrangement links TRBV12-3 or TRBV12-4 to TRBJ2-5; 8 bases match TRBD1. The V segment lost 6 bases and the J segment 2 bases; nucleotides outside the gene matches: 5. The CDR3 has 14 amino acids. The CDR3: CASSPGDRQETQYF. The DNA of the CDR3 is TGTGCCAGCAGCCCTGGGGACAGGCAAGAGACCCAGTACTTC.

Regarding this clonotype: Relative to the germline gene, one junction end is altered; a read error may explain this. The V and J genes are TRBV20-1 and TRBJ1-1; the match to TRBD1 covers 7 bases. This CDR3 has 16 residues. Germline CDR1 reads DFQATT; CDR2 reads SNEGSKA (reference sequence). The CDR3 coding sequence is TGCAGTGCTAGAGATAGGTCGGGACAGCCGAACACCGAAGCTTTCTTT. It is translated as CSARDRSGQPNTEAFF.

This clonotype appeared a few times. V usage is TRBV9 and J usage is TRBJ2-5; TRBD1 matches 8 bases. This CDR3 is 16 amino acids long. Trimming removed 1 base from V and 5 bases from J; junction bases left unmatched: 10. Per germline, CDR1 SGDLS and CDR2 YYNGEE. The CDR3 coding sequence is TGTGCCAGCAGCGTAATGGGGACAGGCTTCGGGGAGACCCAGTACTTC. This translates into CASSVMGTGFGETQYF.

This clonotype was recorded at least ten times. The chain has TRBV6-2 or TRBV6-3 and TRBJ1-1; D unclear. Germline-derived CDR1 and CDR2 are MNHEY and SVGEGT. CDR3 size: 13 residues. V shed 6 bases and J shed 0 bases, with 8 bases lying between them. The CDR3 nucleotides are TGTGCCAGCAGCAGCAACTTGAACACTGAAGCTTTCTTT. Translation: CASSSNLNTEAFF.

The chain uses TRBV3-1 and TRBJ2-1; 9 bases are a match to TRBD1. Germline values: CDR1 LGHDT, CDR2 YNNKEL (reference sequence). Germline trimming cut 1 base from V and 4 bases from J; bases unmatched to any gene: 5. CDR3 length: 16 amino acids. The CDR3 is CASSQGLGTGYNEQFF. CDR3 coding DNA: TGTGCCAGCAGCCAAGGCCTGGGGACAGGGTACAATGAGCAGTTCTTC.

This clonotype was detected ten times or more. The chain recombines TRBV7-2 with TRBJ1-2; tentatively, D is TRBD1 (6 bases). This CDR3 has 14 amino acids. Between the trimmed V and J ends, which lost 5 bases and 6 bases, there was a span of 16 bases. Germline V gene data show CDR1 as SGHTA and CDR2 as FQGNSA. The chain's CDR3 is CASSPTTGMHGYTF. The CDR3 DNA reads TGTGCCAGCAGCCCCACCACAGGGATGCATGGCTACACCTTC.

This clonotype was observed a few times. The rearrangement uses TRBV24-1 and TRBJ2-1, with D possibly being TRBD1 or TRBD2 (7 bases each). CDR3 size: 17 residues. Germline lookup yields CDR1 KGHDR and CDR2 SFDVKD. V lost 4 bases and J 7 bases, leaving 22 bases between the germline ends. The CDR3 nucleotides are TGTGCCACCAGTGACCCCGCCGGGGAGGGGGCACGGAATGAGCAGTTCTTC. It is translated as CATSDPAGEGARNEQFF.